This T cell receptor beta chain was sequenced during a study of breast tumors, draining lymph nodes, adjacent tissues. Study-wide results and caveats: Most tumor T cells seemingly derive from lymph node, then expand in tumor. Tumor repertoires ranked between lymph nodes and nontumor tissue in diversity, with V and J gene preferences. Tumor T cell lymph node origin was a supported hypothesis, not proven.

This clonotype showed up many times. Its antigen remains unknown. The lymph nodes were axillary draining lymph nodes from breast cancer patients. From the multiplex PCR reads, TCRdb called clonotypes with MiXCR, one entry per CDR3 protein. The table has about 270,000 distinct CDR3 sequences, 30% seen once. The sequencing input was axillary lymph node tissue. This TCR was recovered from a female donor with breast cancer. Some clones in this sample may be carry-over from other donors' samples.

The CDR3 bases are TGTGCCAGCAGCTTAGGGCTAGCGGCGTACTACGAGCAGTACTTC. Its protein product is CASSLGLAAYYEQYF. The chain has TRBV11-1 and TRBJ2-7; 7 bases match TRBD2. The V segment lost 1 base and the J segment 3 bases; nucleotides outside the gene matches: 6. In germline, CDR1 is SGHAT, CDR2 FQDESV (reference sequence). The CDR3 has 15 amino acids.